Below, one TCR beta chain is given with its context. Antigen specificity is unknown. The data stem from a study of Ad26.COV2.S vaccination and SARS-CoV-2 variants. Sequencing was performed with immunoSEQ multiplex PCR; in TCRdb, only in-frame clones are kept and a portion is missing. The sample contains about 350,000 clones, roughly 90% of which appear only once. Study observations and caveats: Similar non-spike TCR breadth was seen in vaccine and placebo recipients.

The CDR3 totals 16 residues. Germline lookup yields CDR1 MNHEY and CDR2 SVGEGT. With 2 bases removed from V and 0 bases from J, the gap between germline ends came to 12 bases. Indicated treatment: some 20 received Ad26.COV2.S at low or high dose, single or two shots; a few received placebo; per-sample allocation not given. Sample collection was performed on day 63 after the first vaccine or placebo injection. The V gene is TRBV6-2 or TRBV6-3, the J gene TRBJ2-3; no clear D gene. Specimen: peripheral blood, collected in a trial of Ad26.COV2.S vaccine versus placebo. The source is a person aged 18-65 years who received the Ad26.COV2.S COVID-19 vaccine or a placebo. Here the CDR3 DNA reads TGTGCCAGCAGTTACGACCCAGCACCTAGCACAGATACGCAGTATTTT. This translates into CASSYDPAPSTDTQYF.